This TCR beta chain was sequenced in a study of spatial heterogeneity in lung cancer. Study-level background: Raw reads contained each unique TCR and UMI combination more than ten times on average.

On this clonotype itself: Its antigen remains unidentified.

Notes on the study in general: Tumor mutation count correlated with how many alpha and beta TCRs expanded intratumorally.

Germline CDR1 reads DFQATT; CDR2 reads SNEGSKA (reference sequence). Trimming took 1 base from V and 7 from J; bases not matched to a gene: 6. This CDR3 spans 14 amino acids. Time point of the sample: sample taken at primary tumor resection. Patients with untreated early-stage non-small cell lung cancer, numbering some 72, were the donors. The input material, whole RNA from tumor, nontumor lung or frozen PBMC, was sequenced unsorted. MiXCR was run by TCRdb on the 5' RACE reads, yielding one entry per CDR3 protein. The table has 2,500 to 3,500 distinct CDR3 sequences, roughly a tenth seen once. The chain employs TRBV20-1 and TRBJ2-7, with TRBD1 identical over 11 bases. The sample in question was lung tumor tissue, obtained at surgery. The receptor comes from a female donor with early-stage non-small cell lung cancer. In DNA form, the CDR3 reads TGCAGTGCTAGAGGGCCGGGACAGGGGGTTGAGCAGTACTTC. This translates into CSARGPGQGVEQYF.